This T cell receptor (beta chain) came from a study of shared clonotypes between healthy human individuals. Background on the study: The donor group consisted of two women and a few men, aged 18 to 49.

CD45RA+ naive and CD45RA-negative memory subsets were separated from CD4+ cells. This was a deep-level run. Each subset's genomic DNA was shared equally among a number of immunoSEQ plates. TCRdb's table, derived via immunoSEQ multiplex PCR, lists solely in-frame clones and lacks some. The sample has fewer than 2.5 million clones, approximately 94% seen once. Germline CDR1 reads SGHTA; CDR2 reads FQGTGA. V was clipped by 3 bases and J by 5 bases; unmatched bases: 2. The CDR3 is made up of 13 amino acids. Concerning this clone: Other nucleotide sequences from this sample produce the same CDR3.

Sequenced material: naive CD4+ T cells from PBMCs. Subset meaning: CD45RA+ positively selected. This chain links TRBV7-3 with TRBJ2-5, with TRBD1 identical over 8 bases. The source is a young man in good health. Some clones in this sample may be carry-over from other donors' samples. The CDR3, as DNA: TGTGCCAGCAGCTTCGGACAGGGTGAGACCCAGTACTTC. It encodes CASSFGQGETQYF.